The 28 T cell receptor beta chains below were found in one sample sequenced in a study of blood T cell repertoires in COVID-19. Data came from immunoSEQ multiplex PCR; TCRdb stores just in-frame clones and leaves some out. Here the sample spans under 300,000 clones, approximately 88% being singletons. Material: PBMCs or T cells enriched from blood (not recorded which). These TCRs come from a woman between 40 and 50 years old with acute COVID-19.

This chain uses TRBV6-1 with TRBJ2-4, with 14 bases lining up with TRBD2. CDR1 is MNHNS and CDR2 is SASEGT in the germline V gene. The ends lost 1 base at V and 6 bases at J; junction bases unmatched: 5. The CDR3 totals 17 residues. The CDR3 DNA reads TGTGCCAGCAGTGAAGGACTAGCGGGGGGGCCCAGAAACATTCAGTACTTC. It codes for CASSEGLAGGPRNIQYF.

V gene TRBV4-1 combines with J gene TRBJ1-4, with D possibly TRBD1 on 5 matching bases. This CDR3 contains 14 residues. V lost 3 bases and J 8 bases, leaving 13 bases between the germline ends. Germline loops: CDR1 MGHRA, CDR2 YSYEKL. For the CDR3, the DNA is TGCGCCAGCAGCCACATGGGGGGACGGGAAAAACTGTTTTTT. Protein sequence: CASSHMGGREKLFF.

This clone was seen just once. The chain combines TRBV11-2 with TRBJ2-1; 11 nucleotides line up with TRBD2. This CDR3 has 13 amino acids. Germline V gene lookup returns CDR1 SGHAT and CDR2 FQNNGV. V lost 7 bases and J lost 8; bases outside the gene matches: 4. This CDR3 is CASMLAGGYEQFF. The CDR3 bases are TGTGCCAGCATGCTAGCGGGAGGTTATGAGCAGTTCTTC.

The gene calls are TRBV27 and TRBJ2-4; 7 bases are a match to TRBD1. Trimming at V came to 4 bases and at J to 0 bases, leaving 3 bases not matched to a gene. The V gene's germline CDR1 is MNHEY and CDR2 SMNVEV (reference sequence). This CDR3 has 15 amino acids. CDR3 protein: CASSSGQLAKNIQYF. For the CDR3, the DNA is TGTGCCAGCAGTTCGGGACAGCTAGCCAAAAACATTCAGTACTTC.

V gene TRBV6-5 combines with J gene TRBJ1-2, with D tentatively TRBD1 (6 bases). Looked up from germline, CDR1 is MNHEY and CDR2 is SVGAGI. Trimming removed 7 bases at V and 8 bases at J, with 14 bases between. The CDR3 contains 12 residues. The CDR3 reads CASTATGGGYTF. CDR3 bases: TGTGCCAGCACCGCGACAGGTGGGGGCTACACCTTC.

V and J are TRBV10-3 and TRBJ2-3, with D perhaps matching TRBD2 (5 bases). This CDR3 region has 13 residues. Germline V gives CDR1 ENHRY, CDR2 SYGVKD. V lost 4 bases to trimming and J lost 1 base, with 6 bases between them. For the CDR3, the DNA is TGTGCCATCAGTGTCGGGGGCACAGATACGCAGTATTTT. Its protein product is CAISVGGTDTQYF.

The CDR3 DNA follows: TGTGCCTGGAGTGTACTCGGGCAGGGGGCCTACGAGCAGTACTTC. This translates into CAWSVLGQGAYEQYF. The chain combines TRBV30 with TRBJ2-7; 7 bases line up with TRBD1. Trimming removed 0 bases from V and 2 bases from J; junction bases left unmatched: 7. There are 15 residues in the CDR3. Germline assignment: CDR1 GTSNPN and CDR2 SVGIG (reference sequence).

J is TRBJ1-5 and V is TRBV6-1, with D possibly being TRBD1 (6 bases). Looked up from germline, CDR1 is MNHNS and CDR2 is SASEGT. The CDR3 contains 14 residues. V gave up 2 bases and J gave up 11 bases, with 16 bases separating them. The CDR3 is CASSETLNRDTQHF. Written as DNA, the CDR3 is TGTGCCAGCAGTGAAACGCTAAACAGGGACACCCAGCATTTT.

This clone showed up just a few times. V usage is TRBV5-4 and J usage is TRBJ2-1; 7 bases fit TRBD2. This CDR3 region has 16 residues. Trimming removed 5 bases from V and 8 bases from J; junction bases left unmatched: 16. The germline CDR1 and CDR2 sequences are SGHNT and YYREEE (reference sequence). The DNA for the CDR3 is TGTGCCAGCAGGCATCGACCTAGCGGCCTGAACGATGAGCAGTTCTTC. This codes for CASRHRPSGLNDEQFF.

The chain is built from TRBV11-2 and TRBJ1-6; D unclear. Germline V gene data show CDR1 as SGHAT and CDR2 as FQNNGV. There are 18 residues in the CDR3. V was trimmed by 6 bases and J by 0 bases, leaving 18 bases between them. This CDR3 reads CASSPDFLGSSYNSPLHF. The CDR3 DNA sequence: TGTGCCAGCAGTCCCGACTTTTTAGGGAGCTCCTATAATTCACCCCTCCACTTT.

This clone was seen once. The chain joins TRBV19 to TRBJ1-3, with 9 bases that match TRBD1. CDR3 length: 16 residues. The J segment lost 0 bases and the V segment lost 6 bases, leaving 6 bases of the junction unmatched. Germline-derived CDR1 and CDR2 are LNHDA and SQIVND (reference sequence). As DNA, the CDR3 is TGTGCCAGTAGATTCGGGACAGGGCTCTCTGGAAACACCATATATTTT. Protein sequence: CASRFGTGLSGNTIYF.

The chain links TRBV4-2 to TRBJ1-6; TRBD1 matches 7 bases. Germline lookup yields CDR1 LGHNA and CDR2 YNFKEQ. CDR3 length: 20 residues. Germline trimming cut 1 base from V and 0 bases from J; bases unmatched to any gene: 12. The CDR3 protein is CASSQGSGTVRSSYNSPLHF. As DNA, the CDR3 is TGTGCCAGCAGCCAAGGCTCGGGGACAGTAAGAAGCTCCTATAATTCACCCCTCCACTTT.

The gene calls are TRBV6-5 and TRBJ1-3; the D is unclear. V gave up 7 bases and J gave up 3 bases, with 7 bases separating them. The CDR3 totals 12 residues. Germline CDR1 is MNHEY and CDR2 is SVGAGI. CDR3 loop: CASNGIGNTIYF. In DNA form, the CDR3 reads TGTGCCAGCAACGGGATTGGAAACACCATATATTTT.

CDR3 sequence: CASSYPGGGNQPQHF. CDR3 coding DNA: TGTGCCAGCAGTTACCCCGGCGGGGGCAATCAGCCCCAGCATTTT. The chain uses TRBV6-5 and TRBJ1-5; D gene unclear. The CDR3 is made up of 15 amino acids. The V end lost 2 bases, the J end lost 2 bases, and 10 bases lay between the germline ends. Germline lookup yields CDR1 MNHEY and CDR2 SVGAGI.

The genes are TRBV7-2 and TRBJ1-4, with D tentatively TRBD1 (5 bases). V shed 3 bases and J shed 6 bases, with 8 bases lying between them. Germline V lookup: CDR1 SGHTA, CDR2 FQGNSA. The CDR3 extends over 13 amino acids. The CDR3 reads CASSLGGYEKLFF. In DNA form, the CDR3 reads TGTGCCAGCAGCTTGGGGGGGTATGAAAAACTGTTTTTT.

The CDR3 loop is CASSLAEGQGRETQYF. CDR3 DNA sequence: TGCGCCAGCAGCTTGGCCGAAGGACAGGGACGGGAGACCCAGTACTTC. The V call is TRBV5-1, the J call TRBJ2-5, with 8 positions matching TRBD1. This CDR3 region has 16 residues. Looked up from germline, CDR1 is SGHRS and CDR2 is YFSETQ. With 0 bases clipped from V and 5 bases from J, the junction kept 9 bases outside the gene matches.

V usage is TRBV7-9 and J usage is TRBJ1-1; 7 nucleotides line up with TRBD1. From germline, CDR1 is SEHNR and CDR2 FQNEAQ (reference sequence). CDR3 size: 14 residues. V lost 5 bases, J lost 5 bases, and 8 bases stayed unmatched. This CDR3 is CASSPTGWYTEAFF. CDR3 nucleotide sequence: TGTGCCAGCAGCCCGACAGGGTGGTATACTGAAGCTTTCTTT. The whole variable domain, filled in from reference TRBV7-9 and TRBJ1-1, reads DTGVSQNPRHKITKRGQNVTFRCDPISEHNRLYWYRQTLGQGPEFLTYFQNEAQLEKSRLLSDRFSAERPKGSFSTLEIQRTEQGDSAMYLCASSPTGWYTEAFFGQGTRLTVV.

This CDR3 is CAFELAPTGELFF. DNA of the CDR3: TGTGCCTTCGAGTTAGCCCCAACCGGGGAGCTGTTTTTT. V usage is TRBV10-3 and J usage is TRBJ2-2; D is undetermined. Trimming removed 11 bases from V and 5 bases from J, with 15 bases in between. The CDR3 consists of 13 residues. Germline CDR1 is ENHRY and CDR2 is SYGVKD.

The J gene is TRBJ2-2, the V gene TRBV10-3; TRBD2 agrees at 9 bases. This CDR3 is 14 amino acids long. Trimming took 7 bases from V and 1 from J; bases not matched to a gene: 1. CDR1 and CDR2 from the germline V gene are ENHRY and SYGVKD. For the CDR3, the DNA is TGTGCCATCAAGACTAGCGGGAACACCGGGGAGCTGTTTTTT. It specifies CAIKTSGNTGELFF.

This clone was detected once. The rearrangement joins TRBV7-6 to TRBJ2-7; TRBD1 matches at 8 bases. CDR1 and CDR2 from the germline V gene are SGHVS and FNYEAQ. The junction had 8 bases not matched to a gene; V was cut back by 4 bases and J by 3 bases. This CDR3 comprises 15 residues. CDR3 sequence: CASSSRTGLLYEQYF. The CDR3 coding sequence is TGTGCCAGCAGCTCCAGGACAGGGCTTCTCTACGAGCAGTACTTC.

The V call is TRBV2, the J call TRBJ1-1; D gene ambiguous. In germline, CDR1 is SNHLY, CDR2 FYNNEI. The CDR3 runs 15 residues. The germline V and J ends were trimmed by 2 bases and 1 base, with 11 bases remaining between them. The CDR3 nucleotides read TGTGCCAGCAGTGAATTGGGCTCACGGAACACTGAAGCTTTCTTT. It codes for CASSELGSRNTEAFF.

The J gene is TRBJ2-3, the V gene TRBV5-6; TRBD2 matches 8 bases. CDR1 and CDR2 from the germline V gene are SGHDT and YYEEEE. The J segment lost 1 base and the V segment lost 2 bases, leaving 6 bases of the junction unmatched. This CDR3 comprises 16 residues. The CDR3, as DNA: TGTGCCAGCAGCTTCGGCCGGGGGGGGCGCACAGATACGCAGTATTTT. This encodes CASSFGRGGRTDTQYF.

V usage is TRBV6-5 and J usage is TRBJ1-3; D possibly corresponds to TRBD1 (6 bases). The V end was cut by 6 bases, the J end by 4 bases, with 16 bases between. From germline, CDR1 is MNHEY and CDR2 SVGAGI. CDR3 size: 15 residues. In DNA form, the CDR3 reads TGTGCCAGCAGAGCTAAGACAGGAGAAGGAAACACCATATATTTT. Its protein product is CASRAKTGEGNTIYF.

The chain joins TRBV4-3 to TRBJ2-5; D perhaps matches TRBD1 (6 bases). The CDR3 is 15 residues long. Trimming removed 0 bases from V and 5 bases from J, with 13 bases in between. Germline-derived CDR1 and CDR2 are LGHNA and YSLEER. The CDR3 reads CASSQDSGGSETQYF. Here the CDR3 DNA reads TGCGCCAGCAGCCAAGATTCTGGGGGCTCGGAGACCCAGTACTTC.

The V and J genes are TRBV19 and TRBJ1-6, with a weak D call TRBD1 (6 bases). CDR3 length: 13 residues. Germline assignment: CDR1 LNHDA and CDR2 SQIVND (reference sequence). Trimming stripped 7 bases from V and 10 bases from J, with 14 bases between. CDR3 amino acids: CASMDSPGSPLHF. Here the CDR3 DNA reads TGTGCCAGTATGGACAGTCCAGGATCACCCCTCCACTTT.

This clone has just a few counts. This chain uses TRBV2 with TRBJ1-6, with D unclear. Trimming took 6 bases from V and 1 from J, leaving 7 bases between them. This CDR3 contains 14 residues. From germline, CDR1 is SNHLY and CDR2 FYNNEI. CDR3 region: CASRRESYNSPLHF. The CDR3, as DNA: TGTGCCAGCAGGAGGGAGTCCTATAATTCACCCCTCCACTTT.

The gene calls are TRBV10-2 and TRBJ1-2; tentatively, D is TRBD1 (6 bases). In germline, CDR1 is WSHSY, CDR2 SAAADI. There are 12 residues in the CDR3. The V and J ends lost 4 bases and 6 bases respectively, with 9 bases between them. The CDR3 loop is CASSAQGNGYTF. The CDR3 nucleotides read TGCGCCAGCAGTGCGCAGGGGAATGGCTACACCTTC.

DNA of the CDR3: TGTGCCAGTAGTACGCAAGGACAGGAAAACTCTGGGGCCAACGTCCTGACTTTC. Translation: CASSTQGQENSGANVLTF. The chain combines TRBV19 with TRBJ2-6, with 7 bases lining up with TRBD1. Germline V lookup: CDR1 LNHDA, CDR2 SQIVND (reference sequence). This CDR3 region has 18 residues. V was pared by 4 bases and J by 0 bases, with 9 bases of the junction left unmatched. The full variable domain, its missing parts supplied by reference TRBV19 and TRBJ2-6, is DGGITQSPKYLFRKEGQNVTLSCEQNLNHDAMYWYRQDPGQGLRLIYYSQIVNDFQKGDIAEGYSVSREKKESFPLTVTSAQKNPTAFYLCASSTQGQENSGANVLTFGAGSRLTVL.